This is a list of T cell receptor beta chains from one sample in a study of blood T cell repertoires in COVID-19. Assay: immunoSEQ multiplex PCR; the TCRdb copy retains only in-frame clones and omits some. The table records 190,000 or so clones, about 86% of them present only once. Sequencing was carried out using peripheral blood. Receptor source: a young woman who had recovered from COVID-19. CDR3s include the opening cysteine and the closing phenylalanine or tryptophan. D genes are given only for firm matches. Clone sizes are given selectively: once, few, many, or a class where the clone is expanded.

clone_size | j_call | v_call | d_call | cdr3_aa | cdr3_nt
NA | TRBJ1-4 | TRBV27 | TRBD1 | CASSPLTGPEKLFF | TGTGCCAGCAGTCCACTGACAGGGCCTGAAAAACTGTTTTTT
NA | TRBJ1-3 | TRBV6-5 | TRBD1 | CASSLMDRAGNTIYF | TGTGCCAGCAGTTTGATGGACAGGGCTGGAAACACCATATATTTT
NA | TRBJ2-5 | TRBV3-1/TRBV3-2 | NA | CASSPGLGGTQYF | TGTGCCAGCAGCCCGGGACTGGGGGGGACCCAGTACTTC
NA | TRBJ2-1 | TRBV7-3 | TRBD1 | CASRDGQGHEQFF | TGTGCCAGCAGGGACGGACAGGGACATGAGCAGTTCTTC
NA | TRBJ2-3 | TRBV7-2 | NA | CASSSRDTQYF | TGTGCCAGCAGCTCTAGAGATACGCAGTATTTT
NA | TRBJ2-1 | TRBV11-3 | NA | CASSVGRIGSYNEQFF | TGTGCCAGCAGCGTAGGGAGGATAGGCTCCTACAATGAGCAGTTCTTC
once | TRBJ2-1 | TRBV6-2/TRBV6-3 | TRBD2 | CASSYPSSGSSYNEQFF | TGTGCCAGCAGTTACCCATCCAGCGGGAGCTCCTACAATGAGCAGTTCTTC
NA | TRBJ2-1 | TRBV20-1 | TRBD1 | CSACGPGGCYNEQFF | TGCAGTGCTTGTGGTCCAGGGGGCTGCTACAATGAGCAGTTCTTC
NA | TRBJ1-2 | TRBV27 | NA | CASSLRWGYTF | TGTGCCAGCAGTTTGCGGTGGGGCTACACCTTC
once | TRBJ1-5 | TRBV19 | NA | CASSMGRIYSNQPQHF | TGTGCCAGTAGTATGGGCAGGATTTATAGCAATCAGCCCCAGCATTTT
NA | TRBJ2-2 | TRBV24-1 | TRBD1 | CATSDLYGQGNTGELFF | TGTGCCACCAGTGATTTATACGGACAGGGTAACACCGGGGAGCTGTTTTTT
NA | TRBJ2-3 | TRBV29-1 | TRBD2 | CSVEVLAGSGTDTQYF | TGCAGCGTTGAAGTCCTAGCGGGATCTGGCACAGATACGCAGTATTTT
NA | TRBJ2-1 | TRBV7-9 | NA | CASSPQGGLNEQFF | TGTGCCAGCAGCCCCCAGGGGGGTTTAAATGAGCAGTTCTTC
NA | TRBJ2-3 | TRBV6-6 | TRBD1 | CASTTGGYTDTQYF | TGTGCCAGTACGACAGGGGGGTACACAGATACGCAGTATTTT
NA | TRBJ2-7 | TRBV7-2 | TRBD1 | CASSLSWTGSYEQYF | TGTGCCAGCAGCCTTTCCTGGACAGGGAGCTACGAGCAGTACTTC
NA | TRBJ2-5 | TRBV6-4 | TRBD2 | CASSDSGGSSETQYF | TGTGCCAGCAGTGACTCTGGCGGGAGCTCAGAGACCCAGTACTTC
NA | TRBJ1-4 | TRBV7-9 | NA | CASDRGNEKLFF | TGTGCCAGCGACCGGGGGAATGAAAAACTGTTTTTT
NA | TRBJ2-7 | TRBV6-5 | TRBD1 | CASSMTGYYEQYF | TGTGCCAGCAGTATGACAGGGTACTACGAGCAGTACTTC
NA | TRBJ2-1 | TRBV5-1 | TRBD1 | CASSPQGVGYNEQFF | TGCGCCAGCAGCCCGCAGGGGGTTGGCTACAATGAGCAGTTCTTC
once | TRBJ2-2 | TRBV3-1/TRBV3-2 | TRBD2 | CASSPLFSGRKPDTGELFF | TGTGCCAGCAGCCCCCTCTTTAGCGGGAGGAAGCCGGACACCGGGGAGCTGTTTTTT